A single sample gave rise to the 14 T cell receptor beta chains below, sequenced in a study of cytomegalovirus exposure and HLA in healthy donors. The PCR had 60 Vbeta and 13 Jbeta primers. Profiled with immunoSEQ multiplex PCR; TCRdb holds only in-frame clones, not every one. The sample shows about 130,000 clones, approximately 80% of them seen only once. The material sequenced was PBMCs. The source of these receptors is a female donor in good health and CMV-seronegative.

The CDR3 loop is CASSHRTSGRLNNEQFF. The DNA for the CDR3 is TGTGCCAGCAGCCATCGGACTAGCGGGAGGCTTAACAATGAGCAGTTCTTC. The V gene is TRBV9, the J gene TRBJ2-1; 14 bases match TRBD2. Germline V gives CDR1 SGDLS, CDR2 YYNGEE. This CDR3 has 17 amino acids. V was clipped by 4 bases and J by 5 bases; unmatched bases: 8.

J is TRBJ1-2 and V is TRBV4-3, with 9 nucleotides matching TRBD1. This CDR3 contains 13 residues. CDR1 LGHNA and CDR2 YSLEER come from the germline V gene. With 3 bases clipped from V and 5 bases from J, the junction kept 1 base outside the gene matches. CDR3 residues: CASSQGQGYGYTF. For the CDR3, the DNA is TGCGCCAGCAGCCAGGGACAGGGATATGGCTACACCTTC.

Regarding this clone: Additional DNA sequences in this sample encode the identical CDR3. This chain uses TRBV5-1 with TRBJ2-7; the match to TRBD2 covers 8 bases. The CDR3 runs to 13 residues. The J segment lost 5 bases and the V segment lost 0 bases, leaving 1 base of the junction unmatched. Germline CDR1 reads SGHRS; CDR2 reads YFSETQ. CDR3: CASSLAGGDEQYF. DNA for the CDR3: TGCGCCAGCAGCTTGGCGGGAGGGGACGAGCAGTACTTC.

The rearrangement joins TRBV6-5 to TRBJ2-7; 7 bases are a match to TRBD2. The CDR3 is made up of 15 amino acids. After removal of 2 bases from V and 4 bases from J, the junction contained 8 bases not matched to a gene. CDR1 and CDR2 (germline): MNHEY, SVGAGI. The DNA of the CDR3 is TGTGCCAGCAGTTACAGGCAGCGGGGAGGATACGAGCAGTACTTC. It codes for CASSYRQRGGYEQYF.

In DNA, the CDR3 is TGTGCCAGCAGCTCCTTAGCGGCCTACGAGCAGTACTTC. The encoded protein is CASSSLAAYEQYF. V usage is TRBV7-2 and J usage is TRBJ2-7; weak D call: TRBD2 (6 bases). Per germline, CDR1 SGHTA and CDR2 FQGNSA. The CDR3 consists of 13 residues. Trimming removed 4 bases from V and 2 bases from J, with 9 bases in between.

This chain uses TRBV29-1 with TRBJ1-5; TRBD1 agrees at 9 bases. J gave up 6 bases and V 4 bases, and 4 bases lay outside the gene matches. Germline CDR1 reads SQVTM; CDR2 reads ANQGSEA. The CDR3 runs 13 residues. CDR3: CSVGQGGGQPQHF. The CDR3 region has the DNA TGCAGCGTTGGACAGGGGGGTGGTCAGCCCCAGCATTTT.

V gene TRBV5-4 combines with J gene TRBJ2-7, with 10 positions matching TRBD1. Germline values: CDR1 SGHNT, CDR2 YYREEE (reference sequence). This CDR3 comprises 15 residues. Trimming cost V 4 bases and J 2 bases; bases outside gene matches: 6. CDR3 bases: TGTGCCAGCAGCCCGACCGGGACAGGGGCCTACGAGCAGTACTTC. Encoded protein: CASSPTGTGAYEQYF.

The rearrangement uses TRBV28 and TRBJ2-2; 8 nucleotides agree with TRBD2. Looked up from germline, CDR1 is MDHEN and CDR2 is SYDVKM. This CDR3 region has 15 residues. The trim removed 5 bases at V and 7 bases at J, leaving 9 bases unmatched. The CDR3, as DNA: TGTGCCAGCAGTAGGCCAGCGGGAGAAAGCGGGGAGCTGTTTTTT. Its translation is CASSRPAGESGELFF.

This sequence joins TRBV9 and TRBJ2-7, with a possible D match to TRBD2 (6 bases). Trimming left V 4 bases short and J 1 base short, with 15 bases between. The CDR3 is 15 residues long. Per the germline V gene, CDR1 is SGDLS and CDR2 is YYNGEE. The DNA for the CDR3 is TGTGCCAGCAGCCCTGGGCTAGCGAAATCCTACGAGCAGTACTTC. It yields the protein CASSPGLAKSYEQYF.

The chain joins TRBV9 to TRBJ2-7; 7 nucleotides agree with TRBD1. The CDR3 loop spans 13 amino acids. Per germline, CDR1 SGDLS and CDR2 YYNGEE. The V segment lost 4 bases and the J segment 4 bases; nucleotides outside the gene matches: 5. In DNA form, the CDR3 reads TGTGCCAGCAGCCTCGGGACAGATTACGAGCAGTACTTC. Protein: CASSLGTDYEQYF.

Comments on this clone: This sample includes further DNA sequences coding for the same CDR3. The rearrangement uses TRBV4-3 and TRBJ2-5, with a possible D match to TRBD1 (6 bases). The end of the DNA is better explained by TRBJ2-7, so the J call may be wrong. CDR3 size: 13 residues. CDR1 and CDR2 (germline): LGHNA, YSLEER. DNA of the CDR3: TGCGCCAGCAGCCAAGGAACAGGGTACGAGCAGTACTTC. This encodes CASSQGTGYEQYF.

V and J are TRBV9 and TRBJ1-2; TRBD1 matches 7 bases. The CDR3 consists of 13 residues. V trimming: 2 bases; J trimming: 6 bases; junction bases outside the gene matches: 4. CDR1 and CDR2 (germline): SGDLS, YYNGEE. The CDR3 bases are TGTGCCAGCAGCGTTATAGACAGGGATGGCTACACCTTC. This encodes CASSVIDRDGYTF.

The CDR3 DNA reads TGTGCCAGCAGCTTGGCCCGCTCGGGGAACTATGGCTACACCTTC. Amino acid sequence: CASSLARSGNYGYTF. The chain links TRBV5-4 to TRBJ1-2; D unclear. Germline assignment: CDR1 SGHNT and CDR2 YYREEE (reference sequence). The CDR3 is 15 residues long. V lost 0 bases and J 2 bases, leaving 11 bases between the germline ends.

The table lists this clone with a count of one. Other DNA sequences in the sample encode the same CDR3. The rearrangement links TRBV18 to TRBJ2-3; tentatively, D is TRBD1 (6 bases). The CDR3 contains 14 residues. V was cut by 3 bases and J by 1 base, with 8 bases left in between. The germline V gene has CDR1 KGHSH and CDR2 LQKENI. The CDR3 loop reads CASSPGAGTDTQYF. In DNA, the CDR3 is TGTGCCAGCTCACCGGGGGCAGGCACAGATACGCAGTATTTT. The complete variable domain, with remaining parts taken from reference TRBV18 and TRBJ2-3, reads NAGVMQNPRHLVRRRGQEARLRCSPMKGHSHVYWYRQLPEEGLKFMVYLQKENIIDESGMPKERFSAEFPKEGPSILRIQQVVRGDSAAYFCASSPGAGTDTQYFGPGTRLTVL.